This T cell receptor beta chain appears in the sequencing data of a study of shared clonotypes between healthy human individuals. In the study overall: Donor ages ranged 18 to 49 years: a couple of women, a few men.

The assay was carried out at the deep level. Sequencing used immunoSEQ multiplex PCR; TCRdb keeps in-frame clones, though not all of them. This sample has around 990,000 clones, with about 80% found just once. With regard to this clone: What it binds is not known.

Caucasian adults living in Nashville, Tennessee, provided all samples. Findings and caveats of the study: Sequencing depth was a factor that was expected to affect clonotype sharing among donors.

The CDR3 is 15 amino acids. Germline CDR1 and CDR2: SGHRS and YFSETQ. The ends were cut back, 6 bases at V and 0 bases at J, with 13 bases in the middle. The V and J genes are TRBV5-1 and TRBJ1-5; D may be TRBD1 (5 bases). This sequence originates from a man aged 18 to 29 in good health. Some clones in this sample may be carry-over from other donors' samples. Sequenced sample: memory CD4+ T cells from PBMCs. Subset denoted: CD45RA-negative fraction. The DNA of the CDR3 is TGCGCCAGCAAAATAGGGGCTGGTAGCAATCAGCCCCAGCATTTT. This gives the protein CASKIGAGSNQPQHF.